This entry lists 21 T cell receptor beta chains sequenced from one sample in a study of shared clonotypes between healthy human individuals. Here immunoSEQ multiplex PCR was the method, and the copy in TCRdb shows in-frame clones only, minus some. The data show more than 850,000 clones, approximately 78% seen once. Sequences were obtained from memory CD4+ T cells from PBMCs. Subset indicated: CD45RA-negative fraction. The receptors derive from a young man in good health. Some clones in this sample may be carry-over from other donors' samples.

This chain connects TRBV28 to TRBJ2-4; perhaps D is TRBD1 or TRBD2 (5 bases each). V lost 5 bases to trimming and J lost 0 bases, with 5 bases between them. In germline, CDR1 is MDHEN, CDR2 SYDVKM. This CDR3 is 13 amino acids long. CDR3 loop: CASSGTAKNIQYF. CDR3 nucleotide sequence: TGTGCCAGCAGTGGGACAGCCAAAAACATTCAGTACTTC.

As DNA, the CDR3 is TGTGCCAGCAGCTTAGATCCCAGGGGAGACGAGCAGTACTTC. This translates into CASSLDPRGDEQYF. V gene TRBV11-2 combines with J gene TRBJ2-7; the D gene is possibly TRBD1 (6 bases). This CDR3 region has 14 residues. CDR1 SGHAT and CDR2 FQNNGV come from the germline V gene. V was cut by 0 bases and J by 5 bases, with 11 bases left in between.

The genes are TRBV2 and TRBJ2-3, with no clear D. Trimming removed 3 bases at V and 2 bases at J, with 9 bases between. Per the germline V gene, CDR1 is SNHLY and CDR2 is FYNNEI. CDR3 size: 14 residues. Written as DNA, the CDR3 is TGTGCCAGCAGTGATCGTGATTACACAGATACGCAGTATTTT. It specifies CASSDRDYTDTQYF.

This sequence joins TRBV20-1 and TRBJ2-7; TRBD2 might be the D (5 bases). The germline CDR1 and CDR2 sequences are DFQATT and SNEGSKA (reference sequence). This CDR3 spans 11 amino acids. CDR3 DNA sequence: TGCGCCGGGGAAGGCGCTAACGAGCAGTACTTC. It codes for CAGEGANEQYF.

V gene TRBV29-1 combines with J gene TRBJ2-1; D is possibly TRBD2 (5 bases). V shed 4 bases and J shed 9 bases, with 16 bases lying between them. Germline V lookup: CDR1 SQVTM, CDR2 ANQGSEA. The CDR3 contains 13 residues. CDR3 amino acids: CSVGMGVGSEQFF. DNA of the CDR3: TGCAGCGTTGGTATGGGAGTTGGTAGTGAGCAGTTCTTC.

The chain couples TRBV7-9 to TRBJ2-5; 10 bases match TRBD2. V trimming: 5 bases; J trimming: 3 bases; junction bases outside the gene matches: 6. Germline assignment: CDR1 SEHNR and CDR2 FQNEAQ (reference sequence). This CDR3 region has 15 residues. DNA for the CDR3: TGTGCCAGCAGCCCATGGACTAGCGGAGAAGAGACCCAGTACTTC. Its translation: CASSPWTSGEETQYF.

The gene calls are TRBV30 and TRBJ1-6, with D unclear. The V gene's germline CDR1 is GTSNPN and CDR2 SVGIG (reference sequence). V lost 1 base and J 10 bases, leaving 11 bases between the germline ends. The CDR3 extends over 13 amino acids. CDR3 sequence (DNA): TGTGCCTGGAGTGAAAGAAGGGAGTCACCCCTCCACTTT. Protein: CAWSERRESPLHF.

CDR3 amino acids: CSVEGGPGQGTDTQYF. The CDR3 DNA is TGCAGCGTTGAGGGAGGACCGGGACAGGGTACAGATACGCAGTATTTT. This chain links TRBV29-1 with TRBJ2-3; TRBD1 matches 9 bases. V was pared by 3 bases and J by 3 bases, with 10 bases of the junction left unmatched. This CDR3 is built from 16 residues. The V gene's germline CDR1 is SQVTM and CDR2 ANQGSEA.

This chain connects TRBV6-5 to TRBJ1-2; 7 bases fit TRBD1. CDR3 size: 15 residues. Trimming at V came to 0 bases and at J to 10 bases, leaving 11 bases not matched to a gene. Germline V gene lookup returns CDR1 MNHEY and CDR2 SVGAGI. This CDR3 reads CASSYSIVPGTAYTF. CDR3 sequence (DNA): TGTGCCAGCAGTTACTCGATTGTCCCCGGGACAGCCTACACCTTC.

This chain joins TRBV2 and TRBJ2-7, with D perhaps TRBD1 (6 bases). The germline V gene has CDR1 SNHLY and CDR2 FYNNEI. The CDR3 covers 13 residues. V lost 8 bases and J 0 bases, leaving 11 bases between the germline ends. DNA for the CDR3: TGTGCCAGCCTCCAGGGGAGCTCCTACGAGCAGTACTTC. Translation: CASLQGSSYEQYF.

The genes are TRBV6-5 and TRBJ1-5, with a tentative D call TRBD1 (5 bases). The CDR3 runs 15 residues. Germline values: CDR1 MNHEY, CDR2 SVGAGI. V was trimmed by 2 bases and J by 2 bases, leaving 10 bases between them. This CDR3 is CASSYAATGNQPQHF. The CDR3 nucleotides are TGTGCCAGCAGTTACGCTGCGACAGGCAATCAGCCCCAGCATTTT.

This chain joins TRBV7-3 and TRBJ2-3, with 8 bases matching TRBD1. Germline V gene lookup returns CDR1 SGHTA and CDR2 FQGTGA. The CDR3 sequence is 15 residues long. Trimming removed 5 bases from V and 1 base from J; junction bases left unmatched: 5. The CDR3, as DNA: TGTGCCAGCAGCAAAACACAGGGGGGCACAGATACGCAGTATTTT. Its translation: CASSKTQGGTDTQYF.

The chain recombines TRBV10-2 with TRBJ1-5, with TRBD1 matching 9 bases. The junction had 3 bases not matched to a gene; V was cut back by 0 bases and J by 6 bases. The CDR3 contains 15 residues. Germline values: CDR1 WSHSY, CDR2 SAAADI. CDR3 amino acids: CASSESGTGSQPQHF. CDR3 bases: TGCGCCAGCAGTGAGTCCGGGACAGGGAGTCAGCCCCAGCATTTT.

The rearrangement uses TRBV11-2 and TRBJ2-7, with 10 bases matching TRBD2. The CDR3 totals 17 residues. Germline assignment: CDR1 SGHAT and CDR2 FQNNGV. J lost 2 bases, V lost 5 bases, and 12 bases had no gene match. CDR3 coding DNA: TGTGCCAGCAGCCGGGGGGAGCGGGAGGGCCGTACCTACGAGCAGTACTTC. Amino acids: CASSRGEREGRTYEQYF.

The chain is built from TRBV11-2 and TRBJ2-3; TRBD1 is a possible D gene (7 bases). The V and J ends lost 5 bases and 6 bases respectively, with 21 bases between them. This CDR3 spans 16 amino acids. Per the germline V gene, CDR1 is SGHAT and CDR2 is FQNNGV. The DNA for the CDR3 is TGTGCCAGCAGCGCCTTCGGGACTCCGACAGGGGATACGCAGTATTTT. It encodes CASSAFGTPTGDTQYF.

This chain uses TRBV6-1 with TRBJ2-3, with TRBD1 as a possible D gene (7 bases). Germline-derived CDR1 and CDR2 are MNHNS and SASEGT. V lost 6 bases and J lost 2, with 12 bases in between. The CDR3 extends over 14 amino acids. CDR3 sequence: CASRRDRNTDTQYF. CDR3 in DNA: TGTGCCAGCAGGCGGGACAGAAACACAGATACGCAGTATTTT.

The CDR3 region is CASSPSSGGDYGYTF. The CDR3 bases are TGTGCCAGCTCACCAAGTTCAGGGGGCGACTATGGCTACACCTTC. V gene TRBV18 combines with J gene TRBJ1-2, with 8 bases fitting TRBD1. CDR1 is KGHSH and CDR2 is LQKENI in the germline V gene. The CDR3 contains 15 residues. J was trimmed by 3 bases and V by 2 bases; bases with no gene match: 5.

The genes are TRBV28 and TRBJ1-2; D not certain. The germline V gene encodes CDR1 MDHEN and CDR2 SYDVKM. CDR3 length: 17 amino acids. V lost 4 bases and J lost 4, with 22 bases in between. The chain's CDR3 is CASSSPLAVEEPYGYTF. The CDR3 DNA reads as TGTGCCAGCAGTTCTCCCTTGGCGGTAGAAGAGCCCTATGGCTACACCTTC.

The V and J genes are TRBV18 and TRBJ1-5; maybe TRBD1 (5 bases). V shed 1 base and J shed 4 bases, with 8 bases lying between them. CDR1 is KGHSH and CDR2 is LQKENI in the germline V gene. CDR3 length: 14 residues. CDR3 DNA: TGTGCCAGCTCACCACGGTCAGGGAATCAGCCCCAGCATTTT. It translates to CASSPRSGNQPQHF.

The chain is built from TRBV5-5 and TRBJ2-6; maybe TRBD1 (5 bases). Germline V lookup: CDR1 SGHKS, CDR2 YYEKEE (reference sequence). The CDR3 has 16 amino acids. V was trimmed by 1 base and J by 4 bases, leaving 12 bases between them. CDR3 in amino acids: CASSLYQGAGANVLTF. CDR3 sequence (DNA): TGTGCCAGCAGCTTGTATCAGGGTGCAGGGGCCAACGTCCTGACTTTC.

The chain combines TRBV5-1 with TRBJ1-4, with a tentative D call TRBD1 (6 bases). V shed 3 bases and J shed 2 bases, with 14 bases lying between them. Germline CDR1 and CDR2: SGHRS and YFSETQ. The CDR3 is 16 amino acids. CDR3 in amino acids: CASSYVLGGTNEKLFF. CDR3 coding DNA: TGCGCCAGCAGCTACGTCCTAGGGGGGACTAATGAAAAACTGTTTTTT.